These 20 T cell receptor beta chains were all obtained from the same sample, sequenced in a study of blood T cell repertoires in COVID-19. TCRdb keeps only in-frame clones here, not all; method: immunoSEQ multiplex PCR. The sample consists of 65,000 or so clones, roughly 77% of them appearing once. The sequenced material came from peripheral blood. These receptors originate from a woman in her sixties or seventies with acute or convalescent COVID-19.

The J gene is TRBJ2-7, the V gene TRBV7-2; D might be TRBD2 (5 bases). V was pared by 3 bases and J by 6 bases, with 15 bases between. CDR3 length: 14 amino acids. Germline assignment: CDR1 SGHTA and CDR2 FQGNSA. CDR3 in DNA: TGTGCCAGCAGCTTTACGTCCGGGATCAGCGAGCAGTACTTC. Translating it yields CASSFTSGISEQYF.

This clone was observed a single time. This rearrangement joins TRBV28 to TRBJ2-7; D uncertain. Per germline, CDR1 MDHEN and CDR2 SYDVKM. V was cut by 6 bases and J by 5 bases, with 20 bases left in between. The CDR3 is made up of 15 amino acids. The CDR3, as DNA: TGTGCCAGCAGGGGTACAGCCTCCCTTCGTAACGAGCAGTACTTC. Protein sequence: CASRGTASLRNEQYF.

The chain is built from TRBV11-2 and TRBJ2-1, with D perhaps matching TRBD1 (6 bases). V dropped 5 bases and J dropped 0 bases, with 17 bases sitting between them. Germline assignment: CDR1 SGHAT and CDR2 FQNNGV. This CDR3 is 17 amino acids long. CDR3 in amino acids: CASSLTGQISSYNEQFF. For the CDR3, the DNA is TGTGCCAGCAGCCTCACAGGGCAAATAAGCTCCTACAATGAGCAGTTCTTC. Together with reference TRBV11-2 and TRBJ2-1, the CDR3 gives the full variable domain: EAGVAQSPRYKIIEKRQSVAFWCNPISGHATLYWYQQILGQGPKLLIQFQNNGVVDDSQLPKDRFSAERLKGVDSTLKIQPAKLEDSAVYLCASSLTGQISSYNEQFFGPGTRLTVL.

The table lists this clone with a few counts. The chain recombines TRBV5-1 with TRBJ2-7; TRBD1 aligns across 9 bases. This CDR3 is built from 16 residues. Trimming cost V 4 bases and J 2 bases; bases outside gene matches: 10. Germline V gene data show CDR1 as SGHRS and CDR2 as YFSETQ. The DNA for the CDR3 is TGCGCCAGCAGCCCACGGACAGGGGCCCGAACCTACGAGCAGTACTTC. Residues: CASSPRTGARTYEQYF.

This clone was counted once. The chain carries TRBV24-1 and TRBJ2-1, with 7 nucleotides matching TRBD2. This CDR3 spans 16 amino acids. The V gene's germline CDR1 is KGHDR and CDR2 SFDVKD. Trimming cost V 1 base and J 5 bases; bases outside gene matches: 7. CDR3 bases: TGTGCCACCAGTGATTTTAAACTAGCGAACGACAATGAGCAGTTCTTC. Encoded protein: CATSDFKLANDNEQFF.

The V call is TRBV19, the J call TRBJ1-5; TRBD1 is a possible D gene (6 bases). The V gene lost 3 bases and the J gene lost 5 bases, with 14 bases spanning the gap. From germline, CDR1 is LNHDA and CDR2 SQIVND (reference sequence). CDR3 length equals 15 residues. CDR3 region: CASSIVRTDYQPQHF. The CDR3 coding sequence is TGTGCCAGTAGTATCGTCCGGACAGATTATCAGCCCCAGCATTTT.

This chain's CDR3 is CASSQGRNTGELFF. CDR3 DNA: TGTGCCAGCAGCCAGGGGAGGAACACCGGGGAGCTGTTTTTT. V gene TRBV11-2 combines with J gene TRBJ2-2; tentative D call: TRBD1 (6 bases). The germline V gene encodes CDR1 SGHAT and CDR2 FQNNGV. V was pared by 5 bases and J by 1 base, with 8 bases between. The CDR3 covers 14 residues.

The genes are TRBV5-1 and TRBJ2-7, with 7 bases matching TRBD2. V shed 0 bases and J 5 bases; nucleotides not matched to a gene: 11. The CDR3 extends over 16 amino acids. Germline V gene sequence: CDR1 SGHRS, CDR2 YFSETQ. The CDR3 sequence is CASSLEMGGPINEQYF. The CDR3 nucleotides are TGCGCCAGCAGCTTGGAGATGGGAGGGCCTATCAACGAGCAGTACTTC.

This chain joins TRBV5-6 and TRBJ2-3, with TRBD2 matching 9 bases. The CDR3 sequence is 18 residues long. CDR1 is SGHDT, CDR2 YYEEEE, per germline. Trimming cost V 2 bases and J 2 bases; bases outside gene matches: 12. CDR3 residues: CASSFTSGSTRFTDTQYF. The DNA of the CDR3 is TGTGCCAGCAGCTTCACTAGCGGGTCCACGCGGTTCACAGATACGCAGTATTTT.

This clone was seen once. The DNA of the CDR3 is TGTGCCAGCAGCTCGAGACTAGCGGGGCAGGGAGATACGCAGTATTTT. It encodes CASSSRLAGQGDTQYF. The gene calls are TRBV5-4 and TRBJ2-3, with TRBD2 identical over 11 bases. Germline assignment: CDR1 SGHNT and CDR2 YYREEE (reference sequence). The CDR3 length is 16 residues. V lost 3 bases to trimming and J lost 5 bases; unmatched junction nucleotides: 8.

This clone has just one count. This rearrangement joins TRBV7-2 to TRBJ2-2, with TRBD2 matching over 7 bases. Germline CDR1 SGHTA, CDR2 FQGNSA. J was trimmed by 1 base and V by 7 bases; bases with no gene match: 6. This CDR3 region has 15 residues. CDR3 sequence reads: CASNAGLVNTGELFF. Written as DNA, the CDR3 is TGTGCCAGCAACGCCGGACTAGTGAACACCGGGGAGCTGTTTTTT.

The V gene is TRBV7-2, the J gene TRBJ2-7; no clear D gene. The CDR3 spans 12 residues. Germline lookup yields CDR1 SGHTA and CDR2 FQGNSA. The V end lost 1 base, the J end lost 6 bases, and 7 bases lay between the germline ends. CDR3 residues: CASSLGLFEQYF. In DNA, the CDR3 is TGTGCCAGCAGCTTAGGACTCTTCGAGCAGTACTTC.

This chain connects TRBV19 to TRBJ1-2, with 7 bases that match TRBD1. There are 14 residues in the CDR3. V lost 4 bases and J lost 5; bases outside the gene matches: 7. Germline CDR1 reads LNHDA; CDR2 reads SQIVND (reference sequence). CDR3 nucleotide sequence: TGTGCCAGTAGTACTCGGGACAGCTATTATGGCTACACCTTC. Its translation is CASSTRDSYYGYTF.

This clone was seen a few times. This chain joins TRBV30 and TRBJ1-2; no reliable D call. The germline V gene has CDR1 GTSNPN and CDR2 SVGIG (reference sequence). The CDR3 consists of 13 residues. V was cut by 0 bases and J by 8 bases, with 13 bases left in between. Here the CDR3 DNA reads TGTGCCTGGAGTGTAAGTGGTTCTAAGGGCTACACCTTC. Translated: CAWSVSGSKGYTF.

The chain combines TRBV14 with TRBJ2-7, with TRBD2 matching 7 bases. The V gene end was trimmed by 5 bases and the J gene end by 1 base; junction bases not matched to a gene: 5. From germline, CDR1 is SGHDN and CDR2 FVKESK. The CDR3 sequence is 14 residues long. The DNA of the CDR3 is TGTGCCAGCAGCTTCGCGGGGGTATCCTACGAGCAGTACTTC. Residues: CASSFAGVSYEQYF.

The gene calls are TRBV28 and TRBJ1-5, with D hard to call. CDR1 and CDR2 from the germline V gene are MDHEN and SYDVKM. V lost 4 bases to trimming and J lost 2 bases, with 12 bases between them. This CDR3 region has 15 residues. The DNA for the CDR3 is TGTGCCAGCAGTTCATCAGCGGATGGCAATCAGCCCCAGCATTTT. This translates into CASSSSADGNQPQHF.

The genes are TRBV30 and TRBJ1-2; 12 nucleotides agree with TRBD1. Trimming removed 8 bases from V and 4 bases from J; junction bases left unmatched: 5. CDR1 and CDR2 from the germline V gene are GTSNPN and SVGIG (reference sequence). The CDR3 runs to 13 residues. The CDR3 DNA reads TGTGCCGGGGGGACAGGGGGCACCTATGGCTACACCTTC. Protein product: CAGGTGGTYGYTF.

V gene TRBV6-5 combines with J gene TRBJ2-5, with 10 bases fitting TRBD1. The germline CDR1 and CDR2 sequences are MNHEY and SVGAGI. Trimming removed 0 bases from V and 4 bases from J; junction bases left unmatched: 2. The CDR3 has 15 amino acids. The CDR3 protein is CASSYSGDRGETQYF. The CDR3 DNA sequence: TGTGCCAGCAGTTACTCTGGGGACAGGGGAGAGACCCAGTACTTC.

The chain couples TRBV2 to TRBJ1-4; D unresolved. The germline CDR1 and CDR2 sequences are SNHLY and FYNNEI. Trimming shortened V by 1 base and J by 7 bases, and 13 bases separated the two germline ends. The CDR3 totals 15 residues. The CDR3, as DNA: TGTGCCAGCAGTGAAGAATCGAGGATGGGTGAAAAACTGTTTTTT. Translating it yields CASSEESRMGEKLFF. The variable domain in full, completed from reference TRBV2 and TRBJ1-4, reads EPEVTQTPSHQVTQMGQEVILRCVPISNHLYFYWYRQILGQKVEFLVSFYNNEISEKSEIFDDQFSVERPDGSNFTLKIRSTKLEDSAMYFCASSEESRMGEKLFFGSGTQLSVL.

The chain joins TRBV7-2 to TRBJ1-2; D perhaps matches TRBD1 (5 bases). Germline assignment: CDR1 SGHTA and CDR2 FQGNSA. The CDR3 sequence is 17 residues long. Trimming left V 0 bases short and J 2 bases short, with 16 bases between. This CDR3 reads CASSLAESGVANYGYTF. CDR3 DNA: TGTGCCAGCAGCTTAGCGGAATCGGGGGTGGCGAACTATGGCTACACCTTC. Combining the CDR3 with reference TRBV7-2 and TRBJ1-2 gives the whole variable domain GAGVSQSPSNKVTEKGKDVELRCDPISGHTALYWYRQSLGQGLEFLIYFQGNSAPDKSGLPSDRFSAERTGGSVSTLTIQRTQQEDSAVYLCASSLAESGVANYGYTFGSGTRLTVV.